This entry describes one T cell receptor beta chain. Its target is not known. Sequenced by immunoSEQ multiplex PCR; TCRdb stores in-frame clones only, minus some. The repertoire holds about 16,000 clones, with about 69% as singletons. The record originates from a study of tumor-infiltrating lymphocytes in localized non-small cell lung cancer. Study in general: Several tumor histologies, both smoking statuses, and some post-neoadjuvant chemotherapy samples were included.

Study conclusions and caveats: Tumor T-cell fraction from TCR sequencing was not associated with recurrence-free survival (p = 0.61). Different pieces of the same tissue went to different assays, confounding technical variation with intratumor heterogeneity.

The V and J ends lost 3 bases and 3 bases respectively, with 12 bases between them. The V gene's germline CDR1 is LNHNV and CDR2 YYDKDF (reference sequence). This CDR3 has 15 amino acids. The rearrangement uses TRBV15 and TRBJ1-5; no clear D gene. This receptor was obtained from a human donor with non-small cell lung cancer. Sequenced input: lung tumor tissue. CDR3 nucleotide sequence: TGTGCCACCAGCAGCGGACCGGGATCCAATCAGCCCCAGCATTTT. Residues: CATSSGPGSNQPQHF.